This T cell receptor (beta chain) was identified in a study of blood T cell repertoires in COVID-19. Study summary: Sites in the United States, Italy and Spain provided acute and convalescent COVID-19 samples. From T cells, B-cell-depleted T cells, or PBMCs came the material, which was cDNA or gDNA.

Trimming took off 6 bases at V and 1 base at J, with 10 bases between the two ends. Germline-derived CDR1 and CDR2 are MNHEY and SVGEGT. This CDR3 region has 14 residues. Clones were sequenced by immunoSEQ multiplex PCR, and TCRdb holds only the in-frame ones, with some missing. Counted here are 25,000 to 35,000 clones, 80% to 90% occurring once; the ten biggest clones make up about 25%. The rearrangement uses TRBV6-2 or TRBV6-3 and TRBJ2-4; D uncertain. Sequencing was done on a sample of peripheral blood. This clonotype originated in a human donor in a cohort sampled during active COVID-19. The CDR3 loop is CASSLDGAKNIQYF. DNA of the CDR3: TGTGCCAGCAGCCTCGACGGGGCCAAAAACATTCAGTACTTC.